The source of this T cell receptor (beta chain) is a study of vaccination effects on CD4 cells after COVID-19. Study in general: Post-vaccine sampling occurred a median 72 days after the second dose.

Isolating CD4+ T cells followed 9 to 10 days of culture. Participants received two doses of either the BNT162b2 or mRNA-1273 vaccine. Regarding this clone: The antigen is undetermined.

TCRdb's table, derived via immunoSEQ multiplex PCR, lists solely in-frame clones and lacks some. The sample yields 43,000 or so clones, under 80% seen once. The specimen was CD4+ T cells from PBMCs cultured without peptide, collected after COVID-19 vaccination. The receptor was derived from a human donor who received a COVID-19 vaccine.

DNA of the CDR3: TGTGCCAGCAGCTTGGTGACTAGCGGGAGCGGCATTCAGTACTTC. It yields the protein CASSLVTSGSGIQYF. The chain joins TRBV5-8 to TRBJ2-4; 12 bases map to TRBD2. This CDR3 has 15 residues. After removal of 0 bases from V and 9 bases from J, the junction contained 4 bases not matched to a gene. Germline-derived CDR1 and CDR2 are SGHTS and YDEGEE.